This T cell receptor beta chain was obtained from a study of blood T cell repertoires in COVID-19. Participants were aged about 18 to 100 years from about two dozen US areas. Assay used: immunoSEQ multiplex PCR; TCRdb lists only in-frame clones, some missing. The sample carries roughly 260,000 clones, 80% to 90% recorded once. Material for sequencing was PBMCs or T cells enriched from blood (not recorded which). This sequence originates from a woman aged 50 to 60 who had recovered from COVID-19.

The DNA for the CDR3 is TGTGCCAGTAGTATTAGGCCCCGGCCGGGGAACGAGCAGTACTTC. Encoded protein: CASSIRPRPGNEQYF. The V call is TRBV19, the J call TRBJ2-7; TRBD2 might be the D (5 bases). Trimming shortened V by 3 bases and J by 5 bases, and 17 bases separated the two germline ends. Germline CDR1 is LNHDA and CDR2 is SQIVND (reference sequence). CDR3 length equals 15 residues.